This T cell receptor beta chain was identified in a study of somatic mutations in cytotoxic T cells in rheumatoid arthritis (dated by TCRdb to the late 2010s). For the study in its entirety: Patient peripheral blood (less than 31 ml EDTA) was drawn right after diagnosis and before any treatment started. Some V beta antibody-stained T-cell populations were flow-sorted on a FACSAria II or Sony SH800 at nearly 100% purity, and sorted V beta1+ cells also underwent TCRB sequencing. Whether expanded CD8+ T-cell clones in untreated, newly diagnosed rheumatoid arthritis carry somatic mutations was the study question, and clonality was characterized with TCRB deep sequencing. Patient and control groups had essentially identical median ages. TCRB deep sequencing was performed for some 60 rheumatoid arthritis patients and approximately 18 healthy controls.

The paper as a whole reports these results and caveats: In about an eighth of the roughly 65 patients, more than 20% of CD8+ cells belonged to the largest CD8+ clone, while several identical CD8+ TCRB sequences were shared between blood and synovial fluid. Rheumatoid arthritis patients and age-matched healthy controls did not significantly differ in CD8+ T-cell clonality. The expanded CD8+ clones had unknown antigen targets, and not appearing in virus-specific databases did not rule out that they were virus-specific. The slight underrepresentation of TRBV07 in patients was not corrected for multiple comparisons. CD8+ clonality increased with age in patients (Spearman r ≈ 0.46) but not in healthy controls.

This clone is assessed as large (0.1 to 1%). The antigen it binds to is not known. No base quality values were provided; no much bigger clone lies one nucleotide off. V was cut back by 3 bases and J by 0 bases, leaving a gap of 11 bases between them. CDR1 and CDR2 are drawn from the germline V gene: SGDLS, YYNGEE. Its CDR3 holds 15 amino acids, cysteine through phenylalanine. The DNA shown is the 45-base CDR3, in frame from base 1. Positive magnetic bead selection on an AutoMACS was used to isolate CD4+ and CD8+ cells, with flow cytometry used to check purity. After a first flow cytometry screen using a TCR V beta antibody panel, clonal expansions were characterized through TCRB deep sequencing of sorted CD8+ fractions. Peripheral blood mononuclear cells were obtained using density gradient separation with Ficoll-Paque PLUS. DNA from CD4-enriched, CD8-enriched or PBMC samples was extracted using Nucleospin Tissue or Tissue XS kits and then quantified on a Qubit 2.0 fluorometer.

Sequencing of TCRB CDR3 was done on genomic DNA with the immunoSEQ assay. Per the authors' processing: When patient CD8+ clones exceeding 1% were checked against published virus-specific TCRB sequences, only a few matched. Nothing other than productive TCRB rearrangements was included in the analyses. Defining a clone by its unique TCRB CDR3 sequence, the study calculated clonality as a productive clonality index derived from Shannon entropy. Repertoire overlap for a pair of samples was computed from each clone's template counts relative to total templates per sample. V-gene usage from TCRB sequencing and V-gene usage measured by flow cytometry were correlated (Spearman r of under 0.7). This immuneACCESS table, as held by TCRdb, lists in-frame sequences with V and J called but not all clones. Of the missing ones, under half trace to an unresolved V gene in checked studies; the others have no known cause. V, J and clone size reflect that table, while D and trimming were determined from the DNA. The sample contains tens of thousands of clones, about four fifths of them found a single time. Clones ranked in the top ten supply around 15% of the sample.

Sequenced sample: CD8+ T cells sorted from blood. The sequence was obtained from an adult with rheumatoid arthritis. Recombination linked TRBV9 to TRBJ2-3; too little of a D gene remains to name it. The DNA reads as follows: TGTGCCAGCAGCGCTGGCCTAGTAAGCACAGATACGCAGTATTTT. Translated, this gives CASSAGLVSTDTQYF.